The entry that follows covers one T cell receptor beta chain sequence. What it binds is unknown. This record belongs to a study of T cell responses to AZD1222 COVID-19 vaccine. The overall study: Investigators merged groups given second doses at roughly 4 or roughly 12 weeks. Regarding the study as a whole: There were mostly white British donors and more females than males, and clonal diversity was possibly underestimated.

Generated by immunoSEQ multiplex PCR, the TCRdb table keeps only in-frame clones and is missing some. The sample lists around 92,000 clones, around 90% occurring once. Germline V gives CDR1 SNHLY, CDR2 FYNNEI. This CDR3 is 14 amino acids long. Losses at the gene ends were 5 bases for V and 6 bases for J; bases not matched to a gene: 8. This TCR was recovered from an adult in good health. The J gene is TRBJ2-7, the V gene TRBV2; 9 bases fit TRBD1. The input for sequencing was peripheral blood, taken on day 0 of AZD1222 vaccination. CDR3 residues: CASSQLDRGVEQYF. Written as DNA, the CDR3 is TGTGCCAGCAGTCAACTGGACAGGGGCGTCGAGCAGTACTTC.